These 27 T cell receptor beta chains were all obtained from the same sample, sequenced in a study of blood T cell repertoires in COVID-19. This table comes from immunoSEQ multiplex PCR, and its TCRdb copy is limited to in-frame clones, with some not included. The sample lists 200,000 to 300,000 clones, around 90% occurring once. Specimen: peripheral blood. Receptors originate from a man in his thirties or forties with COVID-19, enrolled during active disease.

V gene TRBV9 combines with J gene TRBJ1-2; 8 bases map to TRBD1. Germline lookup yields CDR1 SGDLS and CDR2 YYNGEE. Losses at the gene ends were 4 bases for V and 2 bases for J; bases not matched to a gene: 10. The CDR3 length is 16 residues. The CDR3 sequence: CASSPTDRGRNYGYTF. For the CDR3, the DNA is TGTGCCAGCAGCCCAACCGACAGGGGTCGCAACTATGGCTACACCTTC. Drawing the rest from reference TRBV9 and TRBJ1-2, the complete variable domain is DSGVTQTPKHLITATGQRVTLRCSPRSGDLSVYWYQQSLDQGLQFLIQYYNGEERAKGNILERFSAQQFPDLHSELNLSSLELGDSALYFCASSPTDRGRNYGYTFGSGTRLTVV.

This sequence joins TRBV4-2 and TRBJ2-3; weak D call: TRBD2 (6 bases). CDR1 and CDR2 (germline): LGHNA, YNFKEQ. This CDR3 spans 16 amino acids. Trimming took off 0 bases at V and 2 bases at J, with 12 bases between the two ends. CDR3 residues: CASSQEVTRFTDTQYF. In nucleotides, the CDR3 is TGTGCCAGCAGCCAAGAAGTGACTAGATTCACAGATACGCAGTATTTT.

CDR3 loop: CASSSLGGPRYGYTF. In DNA form, the CDR3 reads TGTGCCAGCAGCTCCCTCGGGGGGCCTCGGTATGGCTACACCTTC. The rearrangement uses TRBV27 and TRBJ1-2; maybe TRBD1 (6 bases). Germline V gives CDR1 MNHEY, CDR2 SMNVEV (reference sequence). Trimming left V 6 bases short and J 5 bases short, with 19 bases between. CDR3 length equals 15 residues.

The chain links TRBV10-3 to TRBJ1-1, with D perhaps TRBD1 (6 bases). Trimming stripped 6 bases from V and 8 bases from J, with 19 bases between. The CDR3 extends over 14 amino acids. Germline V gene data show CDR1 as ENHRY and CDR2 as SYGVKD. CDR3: CAISSGTLGREAFF. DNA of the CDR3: TGTGCCATCAGCTCCGGGACACTGGGACGCGAAGCTTTCTTT.

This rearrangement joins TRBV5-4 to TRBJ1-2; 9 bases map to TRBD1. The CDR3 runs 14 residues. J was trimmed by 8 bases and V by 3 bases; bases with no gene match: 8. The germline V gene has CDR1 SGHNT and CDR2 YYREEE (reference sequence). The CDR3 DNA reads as TGTGCCAGCAGCTCCACAGGGGGCGGAGGCGGCTACACCTTC. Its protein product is CASSSTGGGGGYTF.

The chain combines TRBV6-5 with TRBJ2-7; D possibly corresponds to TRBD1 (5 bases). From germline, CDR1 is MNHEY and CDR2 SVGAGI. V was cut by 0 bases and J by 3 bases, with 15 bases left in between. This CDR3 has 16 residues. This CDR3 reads CASSYSLPGQGYEQYF. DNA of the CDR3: TGTGCCAGCAGTTACTCGTTGCCGGGTCAGGGCTACGAGCAGTACTTC.

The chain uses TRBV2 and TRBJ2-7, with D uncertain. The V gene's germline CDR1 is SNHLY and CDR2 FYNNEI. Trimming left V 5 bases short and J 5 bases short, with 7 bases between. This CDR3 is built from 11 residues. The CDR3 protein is CASSQSHEQYF. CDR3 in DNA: TGTGCCAGCAGTCAGTCCCACGAGCAGTACTTC. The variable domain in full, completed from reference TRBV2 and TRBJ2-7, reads EPEVTQTPSHQVTQMGQEVILRCVPISNHLYFYWYRQILGQKVEFLVSFYNNEISEKSEIFDDQFSVERPDGSNFTLKIRSTKLEDSAMYFCASSQSHEQYFGPGTRLTVT.

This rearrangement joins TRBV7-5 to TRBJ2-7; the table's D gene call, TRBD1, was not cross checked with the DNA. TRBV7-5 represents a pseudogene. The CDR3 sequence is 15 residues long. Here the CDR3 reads CVRSAYRASSYEQYF. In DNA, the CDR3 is TGTGTCAGAAGCGCCTACAGGGCGAGCTCCTACGAGCAGTACTTC.

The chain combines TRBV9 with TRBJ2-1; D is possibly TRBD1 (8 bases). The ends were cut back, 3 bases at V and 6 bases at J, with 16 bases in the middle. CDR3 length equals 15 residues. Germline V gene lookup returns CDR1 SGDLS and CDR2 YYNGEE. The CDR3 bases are TGTGCCAGCAGCGAACAGGGGGGGCCTTCCAATGAGCAGTTCTTC. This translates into CASSEQGGPSNEQFF.

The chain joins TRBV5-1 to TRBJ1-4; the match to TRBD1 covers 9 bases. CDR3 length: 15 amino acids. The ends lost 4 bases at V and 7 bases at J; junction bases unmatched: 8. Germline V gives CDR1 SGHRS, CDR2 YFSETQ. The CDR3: CASSATGTGSEKLFF. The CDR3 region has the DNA TGCGCCAGCAGCGCAACCGGGACAGGGAGTGAAAAACTGTTTTTT.

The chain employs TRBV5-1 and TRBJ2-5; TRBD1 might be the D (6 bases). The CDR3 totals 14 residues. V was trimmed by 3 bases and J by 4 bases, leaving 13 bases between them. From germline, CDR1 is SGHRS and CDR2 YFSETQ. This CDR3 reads CASSSAGTRETQYF. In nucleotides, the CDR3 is TGCGCCAGCAGCTCGGCCGGGACAAGAGAGACCCAGTACTTC. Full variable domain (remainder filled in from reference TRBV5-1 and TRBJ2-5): KAGVTQTPRYLIKTRGQQVTLSCSPISGHRSVSWYQQTPGQGLQFLFEYFSETQRNKGNFPGRFSGRQFSNSRSEMNVSTLELGDSALYLCASSSAGTRETQYFGPGTRLLVL.

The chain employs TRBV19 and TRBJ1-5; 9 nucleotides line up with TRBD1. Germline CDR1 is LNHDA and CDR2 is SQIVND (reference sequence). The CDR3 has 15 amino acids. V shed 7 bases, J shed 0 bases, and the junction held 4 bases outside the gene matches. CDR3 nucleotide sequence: TGTGCCAGTACCAAGGGACAGGGTAGCAATCAGCCCCAGCATTTT. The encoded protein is CASTKGQGSNQPQHF.

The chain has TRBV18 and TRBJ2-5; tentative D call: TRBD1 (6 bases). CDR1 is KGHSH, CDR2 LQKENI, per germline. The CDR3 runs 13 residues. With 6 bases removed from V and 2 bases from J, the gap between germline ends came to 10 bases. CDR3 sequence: CASSDSTQETQYF. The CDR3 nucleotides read TGTGCCAGCTCGGACAGCACTCAAGAGACCCAGTACTTC.

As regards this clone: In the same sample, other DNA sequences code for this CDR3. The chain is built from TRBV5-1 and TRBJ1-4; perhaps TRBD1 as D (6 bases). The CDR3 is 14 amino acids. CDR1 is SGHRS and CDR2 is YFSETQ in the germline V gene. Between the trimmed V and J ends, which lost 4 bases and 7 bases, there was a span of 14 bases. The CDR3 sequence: CASSPPGGGEKLFF. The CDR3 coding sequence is TGCGCCAGCAGCCCCCCGGGAGGGGGTGAAAAACTGTTTTTT.

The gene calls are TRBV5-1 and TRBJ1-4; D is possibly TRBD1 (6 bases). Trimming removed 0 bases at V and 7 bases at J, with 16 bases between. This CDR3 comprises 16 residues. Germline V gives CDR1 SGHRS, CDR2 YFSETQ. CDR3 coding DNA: TGCGCCAGCAGCTTGGCCAACACAGGGTTGGCTGAAAAACTGTTTTTT. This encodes CASSLANTGLAEKLFF.

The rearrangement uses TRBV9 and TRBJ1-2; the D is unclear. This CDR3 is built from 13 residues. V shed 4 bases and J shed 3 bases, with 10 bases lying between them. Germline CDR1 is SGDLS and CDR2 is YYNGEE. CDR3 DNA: TGTGCCAGCAGCCCCGCGGAGGACTATGGCTACACCTTC. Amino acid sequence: CASSPAEDYGYTF. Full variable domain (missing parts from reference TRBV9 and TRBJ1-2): DSGVTQTPKHLITATGQRVTLRCSPRSGDLSVYWYQQSLDQGLQFLIQYYNGEERAKGNILERFSAQQFPDLHSELNLSSLELGDSALYFCASSPAEDYGYTFGSGTRLTVV.

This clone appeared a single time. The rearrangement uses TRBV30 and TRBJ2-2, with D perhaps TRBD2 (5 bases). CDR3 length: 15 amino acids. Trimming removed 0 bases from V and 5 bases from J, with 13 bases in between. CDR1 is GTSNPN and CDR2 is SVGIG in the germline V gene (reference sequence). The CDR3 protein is CAWSVSGVKTGELFF. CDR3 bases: TGTGCCTGGAGTGTGTCCGGGGTAAAAACCGGGGAGCTGTTTTTT.

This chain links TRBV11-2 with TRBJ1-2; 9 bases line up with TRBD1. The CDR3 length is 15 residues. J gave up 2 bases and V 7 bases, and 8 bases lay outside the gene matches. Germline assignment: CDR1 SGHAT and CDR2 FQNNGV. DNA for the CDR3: TGTGCCAGCACCGCCGGGACAGGGATCAACTATGGCTACACCTTC. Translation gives CASTAGTGINYGYTF.

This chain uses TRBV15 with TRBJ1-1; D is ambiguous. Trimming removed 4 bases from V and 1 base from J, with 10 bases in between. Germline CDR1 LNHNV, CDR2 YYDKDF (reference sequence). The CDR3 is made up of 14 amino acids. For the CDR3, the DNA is TGTGCCACCAGCATTCGCAGGTGGAACACTGAAGCTTTCTTT. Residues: CATSIRRWNTEAFF.

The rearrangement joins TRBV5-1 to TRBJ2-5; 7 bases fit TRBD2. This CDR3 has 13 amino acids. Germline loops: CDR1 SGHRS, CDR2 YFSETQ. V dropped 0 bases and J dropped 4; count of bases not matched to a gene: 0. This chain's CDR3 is CASSLGLAETQYF. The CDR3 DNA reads TGCGCCAGCAGCTTGGGACTAGCAGAGACCCAGTACTTC.

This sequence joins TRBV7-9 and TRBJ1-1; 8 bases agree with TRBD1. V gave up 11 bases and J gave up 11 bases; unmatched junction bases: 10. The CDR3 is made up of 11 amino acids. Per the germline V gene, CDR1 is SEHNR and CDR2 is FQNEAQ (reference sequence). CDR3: CAGGQGARAFF. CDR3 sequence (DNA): TGTGCCGGGGGGCAGGGGGCGCGGGCTTTCTTT. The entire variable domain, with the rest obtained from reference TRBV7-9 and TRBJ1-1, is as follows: DTGVSQNPRHKITKRGQNVTFRCDPISEHNRLYWYRQTLGQGPEFLTYFQNEAQLEKSRLLSDRFSAERPKGSFSTLEIQRTEQGDSAMYLCAGGQGARAFFGQGTRLTVV.

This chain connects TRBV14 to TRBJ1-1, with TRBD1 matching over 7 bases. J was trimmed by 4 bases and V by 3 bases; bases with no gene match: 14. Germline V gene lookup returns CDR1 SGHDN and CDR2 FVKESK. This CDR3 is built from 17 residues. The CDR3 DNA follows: TGTGCCAGCAGCCACCATACAGGGGAAATGGTTAGCACTGAAGCTTTCTTT. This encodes CASSHHTGEMVSTEAFF.

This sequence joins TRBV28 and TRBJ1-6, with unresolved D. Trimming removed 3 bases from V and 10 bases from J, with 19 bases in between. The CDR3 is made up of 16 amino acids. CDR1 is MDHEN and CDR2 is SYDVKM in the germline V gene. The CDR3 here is CASSFRGGAAGSPLHF. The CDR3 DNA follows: TGTGCCAGCAGTTTCCGCGGCGGTGCAGCTGGGTCACCCCTCCACTTT.

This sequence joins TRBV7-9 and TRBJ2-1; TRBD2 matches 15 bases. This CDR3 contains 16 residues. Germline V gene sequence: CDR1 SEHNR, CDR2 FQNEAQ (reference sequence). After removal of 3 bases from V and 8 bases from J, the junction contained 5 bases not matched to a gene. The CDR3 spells CASSFGLAGGPDEQFF. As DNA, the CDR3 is TGTGCCAGCAGCTTCGGACTAGCGGGGGGGCCGGATGAGCAGTTCTTC.

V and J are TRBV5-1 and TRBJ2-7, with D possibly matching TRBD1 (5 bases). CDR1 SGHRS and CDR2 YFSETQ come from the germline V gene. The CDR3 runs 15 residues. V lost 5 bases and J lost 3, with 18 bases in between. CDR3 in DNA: TGCGCCAGCAGGCCGTACAGGATCCAGGACTACGAGCAGTACTTC. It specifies CASRPYRIQDYEQYF.

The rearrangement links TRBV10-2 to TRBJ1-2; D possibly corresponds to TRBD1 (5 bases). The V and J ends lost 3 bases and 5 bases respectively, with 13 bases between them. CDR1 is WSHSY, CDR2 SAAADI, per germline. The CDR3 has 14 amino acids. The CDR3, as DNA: TGCGCCAGCAGTGATCCGGGGGAGTATTATGGCTACACCTTC. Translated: CASSDPGEYYGYTF.

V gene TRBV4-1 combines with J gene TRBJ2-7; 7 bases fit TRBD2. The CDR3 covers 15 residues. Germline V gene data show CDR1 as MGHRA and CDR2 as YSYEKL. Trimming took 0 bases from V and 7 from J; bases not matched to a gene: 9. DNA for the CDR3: TGCGCCAGCAGCCAAGAAGAGGGACTAAATAGAGAGCAGTACTTC. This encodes CASSQEEGLNREQYF.